This T cell receptor beta chain was identified during a study of blood T cells in healthy people across ages. General study points: Measured against age, TCR beta diversity per million T cells decreased in a roughly linear manner. A conclusive naive versus antigen-experienced comparison was prevented by the unsorted PBMCs.

Donors ranged from about 6 to 90 years old and were healthy Caucasians in Russia. At least 6.5 million PBMCs were isolated per sample. Turning to this clonotype: Antigen: not known.

The V gene's germline CDR1 is ENHRY and CDR2 SYGVKD. Trimming removed 3 bases from V and 8 bases from J, with 7 bases in between. The CDR3 is made up of 11 amino acids. Using a J-beta primer mix together with a sample-barcoded 5' primer, a second PCR was run for roughly 7 to 11 cycles. TCRdb independently ran MiXCR on the 5' RACE reads; one entry per CDR3 protein. Among about 580,000 distinct CDR3 sequences listed, less than 60% were seen once. This receptor was identified in a man older than 75 in good health. Material: blood. V and J are TRBV10-3 and TRBJ1-2; D not resolved. The CDR3 nucleotides are TGTGCCATCAGTGATGACCGGGGCTACACCTTC. This gives the protein CAISDDRGYTF.